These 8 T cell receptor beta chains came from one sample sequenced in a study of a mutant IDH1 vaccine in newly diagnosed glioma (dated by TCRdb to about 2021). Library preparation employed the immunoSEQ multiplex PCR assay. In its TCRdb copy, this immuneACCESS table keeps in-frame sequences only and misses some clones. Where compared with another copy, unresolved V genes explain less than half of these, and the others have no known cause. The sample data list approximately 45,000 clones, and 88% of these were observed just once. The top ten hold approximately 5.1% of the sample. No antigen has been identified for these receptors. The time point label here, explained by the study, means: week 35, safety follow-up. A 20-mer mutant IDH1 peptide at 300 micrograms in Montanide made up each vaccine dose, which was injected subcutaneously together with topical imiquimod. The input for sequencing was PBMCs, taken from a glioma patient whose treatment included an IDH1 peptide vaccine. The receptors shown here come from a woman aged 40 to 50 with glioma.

CDR3 sequence: CASSLLSQETQYF. CDR3 coding DNA: TGTGCCAGCAGCTTGCTAAGCCAAGAGACCCAGTACTTC. The chain uses TRBV5-5 and TRBJ2-5; no firm D call. Germline assignment: CDR1 SGHKS and CDR2 YYEKEE (reference sequence). This CDR3 contains 13 residues. The V end lost 1 base, the J end lost 1 base, and 5 bases lay between the germline ends. Full variable domain (missing parts from reference TRBV5-5 and TRBJ2-5): DAGVTQSPTHLIKTRGQQVTLRCSPISGHKSVSWYQQVLGQGPQFIFQYYEKEERGRGNFPDRFSARQFPNYSSELNVNALLLGDSALYLCASSLLSQETQYFGPGTRLLVL.

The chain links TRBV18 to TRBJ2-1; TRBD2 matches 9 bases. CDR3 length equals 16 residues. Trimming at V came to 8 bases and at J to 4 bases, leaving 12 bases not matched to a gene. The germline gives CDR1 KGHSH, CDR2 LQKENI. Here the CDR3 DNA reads TGTGCCAGCGCCTTACAAGGAGCGGGGGGATACAATGAGCAGTTCTTC. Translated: CASALQGAGGYNEQFF.

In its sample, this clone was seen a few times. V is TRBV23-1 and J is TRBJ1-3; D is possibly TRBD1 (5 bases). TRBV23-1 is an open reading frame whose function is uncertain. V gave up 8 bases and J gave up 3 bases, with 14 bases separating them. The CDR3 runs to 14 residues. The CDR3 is CASPNGADGNTIYF. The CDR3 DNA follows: TGCGCCAGCCCAAACGGGGCAGATGGAAACACCATATATTTT.

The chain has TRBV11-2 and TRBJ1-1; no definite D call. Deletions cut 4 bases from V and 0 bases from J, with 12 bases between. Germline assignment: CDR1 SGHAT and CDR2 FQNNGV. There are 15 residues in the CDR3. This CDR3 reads CASSSNRALNTEAFF. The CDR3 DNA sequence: TGTGCCAGCAGCTCTAACCGGGCTTTGAACACTGAAGCTTTCTTT.

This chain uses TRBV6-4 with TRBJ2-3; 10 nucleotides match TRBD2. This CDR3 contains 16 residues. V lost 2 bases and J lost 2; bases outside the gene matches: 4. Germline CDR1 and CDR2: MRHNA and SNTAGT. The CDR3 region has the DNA TGTGCCAGCAGTGACAGCAGCGGGGGGGACACAGATACGCAGTATTTT. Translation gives CASSDSSGGDTDTQYF.

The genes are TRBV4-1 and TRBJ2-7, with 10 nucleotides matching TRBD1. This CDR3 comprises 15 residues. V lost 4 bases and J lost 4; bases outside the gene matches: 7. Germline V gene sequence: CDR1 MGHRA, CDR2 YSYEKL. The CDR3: CASSLRQGARYEQYF. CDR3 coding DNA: TGCGCCAGCAGCCTTCGACAGGGGGCTAGATACGAGCAGTACTTC.

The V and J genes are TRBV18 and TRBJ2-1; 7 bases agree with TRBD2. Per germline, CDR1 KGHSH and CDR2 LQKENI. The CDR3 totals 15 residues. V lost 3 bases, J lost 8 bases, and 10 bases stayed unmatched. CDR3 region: CASSPSIVRGDEQFF. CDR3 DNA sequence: TGTGCCAGCTCACCCAGCATCGTCCGGGGGGATGAGCAGTTCTTC.

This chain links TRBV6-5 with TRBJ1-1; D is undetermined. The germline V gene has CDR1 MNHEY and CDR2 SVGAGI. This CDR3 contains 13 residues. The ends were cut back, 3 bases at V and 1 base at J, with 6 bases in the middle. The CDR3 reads CASSYERNTEAFF. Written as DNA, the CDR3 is TGTGCCAGCAGTTATGAGAGGAACACTGAAGCTTTCTTT.